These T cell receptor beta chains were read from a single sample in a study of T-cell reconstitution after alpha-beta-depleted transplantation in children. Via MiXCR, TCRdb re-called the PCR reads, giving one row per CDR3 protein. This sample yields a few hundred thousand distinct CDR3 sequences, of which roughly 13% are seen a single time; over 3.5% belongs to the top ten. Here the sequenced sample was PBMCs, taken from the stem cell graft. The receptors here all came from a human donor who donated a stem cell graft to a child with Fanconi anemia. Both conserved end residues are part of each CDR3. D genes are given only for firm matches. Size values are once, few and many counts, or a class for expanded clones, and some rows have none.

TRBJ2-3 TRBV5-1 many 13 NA TGCGCCAGCAGCTTGGAGACAGCAGATACGCAGTATTTT CASSLETADTQYF
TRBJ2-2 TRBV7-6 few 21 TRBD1 TGTGCCAGCAGCTCAATATTGCCGGTCCTTCCGGGACAGCTGAACACCGGGGAGCTGTTTTTT CASSSILPVLPGQLNTGELFF
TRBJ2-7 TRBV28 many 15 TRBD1 TGTGCCAGCAGTCGTGAAGGGACAGGGGCATACGAGCAGTACTTC CASSREGTGAYEQYF
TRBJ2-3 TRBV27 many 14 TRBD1 TGTGCCAGCAGAGACAGGGGGGGCACAGATACGCAGTATTTT CASRDRGGTDTQYF
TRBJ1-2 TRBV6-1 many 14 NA TGTGCCAGCAGCCTTTTTGAGGGGTTCGATGGCTACACCTTC CASSLFEGFDGYTF
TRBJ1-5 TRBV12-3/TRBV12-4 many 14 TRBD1 TGTGCCAGCAGCCGACAGGGACGCAATCAGCCCCAGCATTTT CASSRQGRNQPQHF
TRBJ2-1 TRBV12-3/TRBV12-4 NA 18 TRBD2 TGTGCCAGCATTTTAGAAAAATTAGCGGGGTACTCCTACAATGAGCAGTTCTTC CASILEKLAGYSYNEQFF
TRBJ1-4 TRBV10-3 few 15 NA TGTGCCATCAGTGAGTCGGGTGCAACTAATGAAAAACTGTTTTTT CAISESGATNEKLFF
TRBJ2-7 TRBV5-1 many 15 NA TGCGCCAGCAGCCGGGGGACAGTCGAATCCTACGAGCAGTACTTC CASSRGTVESYEQYF
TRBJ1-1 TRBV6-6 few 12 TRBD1 TGTGCCAGCAGTTGGACAGGGTTTGAAGCTTTCTTT CASSWTGFEAFF
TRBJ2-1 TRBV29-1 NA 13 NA TGCAGTGCCGCGGGGTTATCATTTTATGAGCAGTTCTTC CSAAGLSFYEQFF
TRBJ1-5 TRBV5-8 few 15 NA TGTGCCAGCAGCTTGGCCAGCCGGGAAAATCAGCCCCAGCATTTT CASSLASRENQPQHF
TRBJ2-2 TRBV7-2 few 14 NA TGTGCCAGCACCCCTTTCGGACTGGCCGGGGAGCTGTTTTTT CASTPFGLAGELFF
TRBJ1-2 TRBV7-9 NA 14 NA TGTGCCAGCAGCTTAGACAGGCACGGGTATGGCTACACCTTC CASSLDRHGYGYTF
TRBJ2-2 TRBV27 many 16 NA TGTGCCAGCAGTTTATCTGCCGTAGCGAACACCGGGGAGCTGTTTTTT CASSLSAVANTGELFF
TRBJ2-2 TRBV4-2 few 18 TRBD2 TGTGCCAGCAGCCAAGATTTAGCGGGGGGCGCGAACACCGGGGAGCTGTTTTTT CASSQDLAGGANTGELFF
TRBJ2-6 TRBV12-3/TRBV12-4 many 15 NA TGTGCCAGCAGCCCCAGGAGCTCTGGGGCCAACGTCCTGACTTTC CASSPRSSGANVLTF
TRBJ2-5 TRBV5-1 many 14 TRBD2 TGCGCCAGCAGCCGGACTAGCCCACGAGAGACCCAGTACTTC CASSRTSPRETQYF
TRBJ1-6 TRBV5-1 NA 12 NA TGCGCCAGCAGCTCCCCGCCTTCACCCCTCCACTTT CASSSPPSPLHF
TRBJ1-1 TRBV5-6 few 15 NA TGTGCCAGCAGCTATGGACCCGGAGGAAACACTGAAGCTTTCTTT CASSYGPGGNTEAFF
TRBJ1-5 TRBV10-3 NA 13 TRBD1 TGTGCCGTCGGGACAGGGGAGGTTCAGCCCCAGCATTTT CAVGTGEVQPQHF
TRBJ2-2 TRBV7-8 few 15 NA TGTGCCAGCACCCTACCTCCGGGGTACACCGGGGAGCTGTTTTTT CASTLPPGYTGELFF
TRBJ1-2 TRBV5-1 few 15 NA TGCGCCAGCAGCTTGGCCGGCGGGGGCGACTATGGCTACACCTTC CASSLAGGGDYGYTF
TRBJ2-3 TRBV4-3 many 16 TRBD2 TGCGCCAGCAGCCAAGATCGCGGGGGGGCGGGAGATACGCAGTATTTT CASSQDRGGAGDTQYF
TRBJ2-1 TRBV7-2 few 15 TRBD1 TGTGCCAGCAGCTTAGTGCCAGGGGGCTACAATGAGCAGTTCTTC CASSLVPGGYNEQFF
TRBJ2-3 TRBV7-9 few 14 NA TGTGCCAGCATATGGGGATATAGCACAGATACGCAGTATTTT CASIWGYSTDTQYF
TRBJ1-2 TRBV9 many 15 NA TGTGCCAGCAGCTTAGGGGCGGACTTCCACTATGGCTACACCTTC CASSLGADFHYGYTF
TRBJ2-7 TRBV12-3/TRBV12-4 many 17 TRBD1 TGTGCCAGCAGTCCGGGACAGGGGAAAGGGGGCTCCTACGAGCAGTACTTC CASSPGQGKGGSYEQYF
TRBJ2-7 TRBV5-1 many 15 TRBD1 TGCGCCAGCAGCCCGGGACAGGAAATCTCCTACGAGCAGTACTTC CASSPGQEISYEQYF
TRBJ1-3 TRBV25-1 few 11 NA TGTGCCTCCCACGCTGGAAACACCATATATTTT CASHAGNTIYF
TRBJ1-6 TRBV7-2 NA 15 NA TGTGCCAGCAGCTTGGTACCAGGGAGGAATTCACCCCTCCACTTT CASSLVPGRNSPLHF
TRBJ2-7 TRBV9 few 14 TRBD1 TGTGCCAGCAGCCTCCAGGGGGTCTCCTACGAGCAGTACTTC CASSLQGVSYEQYF
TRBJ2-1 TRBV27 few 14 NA TGTGCCAGCAAGGGGGGGGGGACTGACAATGAGCAGTTCTTC CASKGGGTDNEQFF
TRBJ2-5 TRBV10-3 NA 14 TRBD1 TGTGCCATCCGAGGGGGCACGGACCAAGAGACCCAGTACTTC CAIRGGTDQETQYF
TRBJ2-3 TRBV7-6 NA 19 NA TGTGCCAGCAGCCCCTTGGTTAGCGGAGGGGTCGGAAGCACAGATACGCAGTATTTT CASSPLVSGGVGSTDTQYF
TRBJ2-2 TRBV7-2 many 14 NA TGTGCCAGCGGCCTACAGGGCTACACCGGGGAGCTGTTTTTT CASGLQGYTGELFF
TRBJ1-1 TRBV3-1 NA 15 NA TGTGCCAGCAGCCAAGTGTTTGGAGGGGGCACTGAAGCTTTCTTT CASSQVFGGGTEAFF
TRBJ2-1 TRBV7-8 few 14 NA TGTGCCAGCAGCTTAGCGAAAGGAAGGGACGAGCAGTTCTTC CASSLAKGRDEQFF
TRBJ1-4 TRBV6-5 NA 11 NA TGTGCCAGCAGTTACGGAGGTCAACTGTTTTTT CASSYGGQLFF
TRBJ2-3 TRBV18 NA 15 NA TGTGCCAGCTCACGAGACCGGGACATCACAGATACGCAGTATTTT CASSRDRDITDTQYF
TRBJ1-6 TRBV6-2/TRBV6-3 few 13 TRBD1 TGTGCCTCCAAGGACAGGGGCGGTTCACCCCTCCACTTT CASKDRGGSPLHF
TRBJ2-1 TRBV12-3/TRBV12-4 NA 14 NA TGTGCCAGCATCCGAGGGCGGTCTAGAGGTGAGCAGTTCTTC CASIRGRSRGEQFF
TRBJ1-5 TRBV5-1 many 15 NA TGCGCCAGCAGCTTGGTCACAGTTAGCAATCAGCCCCAGCATTTT CASSLVTVSNQPQHF
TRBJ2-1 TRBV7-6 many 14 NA TGTGCCAGCGGAGGAGGGGGCGGGGTTAATGAGCAGTTCTTC CASGGGGGVNEQFF
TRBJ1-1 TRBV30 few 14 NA TGTGCCTGGAGTGGAACTTTACTGGGGCGGTGGACTTTCTTT CAWSGTLLGRWTFF
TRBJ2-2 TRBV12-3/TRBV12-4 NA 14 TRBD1 TGTGCCAGCAGCTGGACAGGGGTAGTCGGGGAGCTGTTTTTT CASSWTGVVGELFF
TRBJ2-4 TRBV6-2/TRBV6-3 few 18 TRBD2 TGTGCCAGCAGTATTAGCGGGGGGAACCCGATAGCCAAAAACATTCAGTACTTC CASSISGGNPIAKNIQYF